Each of the 14 T cell receptor beta chains below was sequenced from the same sample in a study of CD8 T cells in Susac syndrome. RNA in amounts of roughly 0.5 to 1 ug was reverse transcribed with random hexamers. MiXCR was run by TCRdb on the immunoSEQ multiplex PCR reads, yielding one entry per CDR3 protein. The sample contains roughly 130,000 distinct CDR3 sequences, about 95% of which appear only once. The material sequenced was CD4+ T cells from PBMCs. Receptors originate from a human donor with multiple sclerosis.

This chain joins TRBV28 and TRBJ1-2; D is perhaps TRBD1 (6 bases). The V gene's germline CDR1 is MDHEN and CDR2 SYDVKM. There are 12 residues in the CDR3. Deletions cut 7 bases from V and 8 bases from J, with 14 bases between. In nucleotides, the CDR3 is TGTGCCAGCACACCAGGGACACGAGGCTACACCTTC. Translating it yields CASTPGTRGYTF.

The chain employs TRBV25-1 and TRBJ2-7; possibly TRBD1 or TRBD2 for D (5 bases each). The V end was cut by 6 bases, the J end by 3 bases, with 15 bases between. The germline CDR1 and CDR2 sequences are MGHDK and SYGVNS. This CDR3 contains 14 residues. The CDR3 sequence is CASRRDGAFYEQYF. The CDR3 DNA is TGTGCCAGCAGAAGGGACGGAGCCTTCTACGAGCAGTACTTC.

CDR3 loop: CASSSGPPYEQYF. DNA for the CDR3: TGTGCCAGCAGCTCGGGCCCTCCCTACGAGCAGTACTTC. The rearrangement links TRBV3-1 to TRBJ2-7; no definite D call. Germline CDR1 reads LGHDT; CDR2 reads YNNKEL (reference sequence). V gave up 5 bases and J gave up 2 bases, with 10 bases separating them. The CDR3 runs 13 residues.

The chain couples TRBV10-3 to TRBJ1-1; TRBD1 matches 8 bases. Trimming removed 2 bases from V and 4 bases from J; junction bases left unmatched: 3. The CDR3 contains 14 residues. The germline V gene encodes CDR1 ENHRY and CDR2 SYGVKD. The CDR3 sequence is CAISEPDRGTEAFF. In nucleotides, the CDR3 is TGTGCCATCAGTGAGCCCGACAGGGGCACTGAAGCTTTCTTT.

The chain carries TRBV30 and TRBJ1-2; D remains ambiguous. The CDR3 extends over 12 amino acids. V was clipped by 5 bases and J by 8 bases, with 15 bases between them. Germline lookup yields CDR1 GTSNPN and CDR2 SVGIG (reference sequence). Here the CDR3 reads CAWGDSPRGYTF. CDR3 sequence (DNA): TGTGCCTGGGGCGACTCCCCGAGGGGCTACACCTTC.

This clonotype was seen just once. Its ends do not fully match the called genes, so a read error is possible. The gene calls are TRBV10-1 and TRBJ2-7; D is possibly TRBD1 (6 bases). Germline CDR1 is WNHNN and CDR2 is SYGVQD (reference sequence). CDR3 length: 12 residues. CDR3 DNA: TGCGCCAGCAGTTCCTCACAGGGCGTAACGAACTTC. This translates into CASSSSQGVTNF.

The rearrangement links TRBV21-1 to TRBJ2-7; the table's D call, TRBD1, was not checked against the DNA. TRBV21-1 is noted as a pseudogene. CDR3 length equals 13 residues. The CDR3 sequence is CASLKTGGSEQYF. The CDR3 bases are TGTGCCAGCTTAAAGACAGGGGGCTCCGAGCAGTACTTC.

V is TRBV6-6 and J is TRBJ1-1, with D unclear. V lost 0 bases to trimming and J lost 4 bases, with 12 bases between them. This CDR3 is 15 amino acids long. Germline CDR1 reads MNHNY; CDR2 reads SVGAGI (reference sequence). Written as DNA, the CDR3 is TGTGCCAGCAGTTACTCCCCTACAGTGAGCACTGAAGCTTTCTTT. This translates into CASSYSPTVSTEAFF.

The chain recombines TRBV12-3 or TRBV12-4 with TRBJ2-7; D is possibly TRBD2 (5 bases). The V and J ends lost 4 bases and 2 bases respectively, with 18 bases between them. CDR3 length: 16 amino acids. The CDR3 DNA is TGTGCCAGCAGTTCCTACCGGACTCCTAGAGCCTACGAGCAGTACTTC. Protein sequence: CASSSYRTPRAYEQYF.

This chain uses TRBV3-1 with TRBJ1-1; D uncertain. The V and J ends lost 6 bases and 10 bases respectively, with 18 bases between them. The germline gives CDR1 LGHDT, CDR2 YNNKEL (reference sequence). The CDR3 contains 13 residues. The CDR3 protein is CASRHTTTDRAFF. CDR3 DNA: TGTGCCAGCAGACATACAACCACCGATCGAGCTTTCTTT.

This rearrangement joins TRBV3-1 to TRBJ2-7; TRBD2 is a possible D gene (5 bases). The CDR3 spans 14 residues. Per germline, CDR1 LGHDT and CDR2 YNNKEL (reference sequence). V lost 1 base and J lost 2, with 9 bases in between. The CDR3 is CASSQASGPYEQYF. The CDR3, as DNA: TGTGCCAGCAGCCAAGCCAGCGGACCCTACGAGCAGTACTTC.

The rearrangement uses TRBV7-2 and TRBJ2-5; D gene unclear. Deletions cut 0 bases from V and 4 bases from J, with 9 bases between. Germline V gene sequence: CDR1 SGHTA, CDR2 FQGNSA. The CDR3 has 14 residues. CDR3 sequence: CASSLARWGETQYF. Written as DNA, the CDR3 is TGTGCCAGCAGCTTAGCGCGGTGGGGAGAGACCCAGTACTTC.

The chain combines TRBV3-1 with TRBJ1-2; D is unclear. V was pared by 5 bases and J by 5 bases, with 9 bases between. This CDR3 is 12 amino acids long. CDR1 and CDR2 (germline): LGHDT, YNNKEL (reference sequence). The CDR3, as DNA: TGTGCCAGCAGCTCGGAGGGTTATGGCTACACCTTC. It specifies CASSSEGYGYTF.

The chain has TRBV2 and TRBJ1-1; no clear D gene. This CDR3 region has 14 residues. The V end was cut by 7 bases, the J end by 4 bases, with 16 bases between. Germline V gives CDR1 SNHLY, CDR2 FYNNEI. The CDR3 sequence is CASTRALRGTEAFF. For the CDR3, the DNA is TGTGCCAGCACACGGGCCCTTCGGGGCACTGAAGCTTTCTTT.